The entry below describes one T cell receptor (beta chain). The antigen is not known. The junction does not match germline at one end; this may be a read error. These data originate in a study of T cells in Graves' hyperthyroidism and ophthalmopathy. Findings of the study overall: Most expanded thyroid clonotypes above 0.001 also appeared in blood.

The CDR3 sequence is 17 residues long. Germline V CDR1 and CDR2: SGHVS, FQNEAQ. There were TCR beta CDR3 regions amplified from RNA transcripts. RT-PCR in the first round (using the HTBI primer set) targeted the TCR CDR3. TCRdb processed the multiplex PCR reads anew with MiXCR; each CDR3 protein has one entry. The data contain more than 500,000 distinct CDR3 sequences, around 46% of them singletons. The chain is built from TRBV7-8 and TRBJ2-2; tentatively, D is TRBD2 (7 bases). The origin of this receptor is an adult woman with Graves' disease, either hyperthyroidism or ophthalmopathy (not recorded which). Sequencing input: peripheral blood or thyroid tissue (not recorded which). CDR3 nucleotide sequence: TGTGCCAGCAGCATAGCAAGCGGGACACCGAACACCGGGGAGCTGTACTTC. Translation gives CASSIASGTPNTGELYF.